The TCR beta chain described here comes from a study of blood T cell repertoires in COVID-19. For the study at large: Whether acute or convalescent, the COVID-19 samples came from the United States, Italy and Spain. PBMCs, B-cell-depleted T cells, or T cells were the source of the cDNA or gDNA that made up the material.

Followed longitudinally, the Seattle patients had been enrolled during active infection. Study processing details: Amplification with reference gene primers provided the estimates of nucleated cell counts. The data were produced by immunoSEQ multiplex PCR, yet TCRdb's version contains in-frame clones alone and is incomplete. The V and J calls and clone size were taken over from that table, and D and trimming were inferred from the DNA. The sample shows roughly 500,000 clones, 89% of them seen only once. V lost 4 bases and J 6 bases, leaving 6 bases between the germline ends. CDR1 and CDR2 (germline): SGHAT, FQNNGV. The CDR3 is made up of 12 amino acids.

The source material was peripheral blood. This TCR derives from a man younger than 35 with COVID-19, enrolled during active disease. The chain joins TRBV11-2 to TRBJ2-2; no firm D call. The chain's CDR3 is CASSYTAGELFF. Written as DNA, the CDR3 is TGTGCCAGCAGCTATACGGCCGGGGAGCTGTTTTTT.